Described below is a single T cell receptor (beta chain) sequence and its context. These data are taken from a study of CD8 T cells in Susac syndrome. Deletions cut 7 bases from V and 4 bases from J, with 7 bases between. This CDR3 spans 11 amino acids. Germline values: CDR1 SNHLY, CDR2 FYNNEI. Random hexamers were used to reverse transcribe an amount of roughly 0.45 to 1 ug RNA. The authors amplified TCR beta CDR3 across 54 Vbeta and 13 Jbeta using immunoSEQ multiplex PCR. One entry per CDR3 protein results from TCRdb running MiXCR on the immunoSEQ multiplex PCR reads. Here the sample spans 200,000 or so distinct CDR3 sequences, roughly 96% being singletons. Negative isolation yielded CD8+ and CD4+ T cells; FACS enriched TEMRA cells.

Source material: CD4+ T cells from PBMCs. The TCR was taken from a human donor with multiple sclerosis. The V and J genes are TRBV2 and TRBJ1-2; no firm D call. CDR3 region: CASTLSYGYTF. The CDR3 DNA is TGTGCCAGCACCCTCTCCTATGGCTACACCTTC.